Listed below are T cell receptor beta chains from one sample, sequenced in a study of blood T cell repertoires in COVID-19. The table came from immunoSEQ multiplex PCR; TCRdb's copy has only in-frame clones and leaves some out. Of 110,000 to 150,000 clones listed, around 89% are singletons. Material for sequencing was peripheral blood. These receptors were obtained from a man aged 60-69 years with active or convalescent COVID-19. The CDR3 runs from the conserved cysteine through the conserved F or W. A D gene is named only where the DNA matches it firmly. Some rows mark clone size as missing; the rest say once, few, many or name a class of expanded clone.

TRBD1 TRBJ2-7 - TRBV4-2 TGTGCCAGCAGCCAAGGAAGGGACAGGGGGTCCCACGGTACCTACGAGCAGTACTTC CASSQGRDRGSHGTYEQYF
TRBD1 TRBJ2-5 - TRBV5-1 TGCGCCAGCAGCCCGACAGGGGCGGGCCAAGAGACCCAGTACTTC CASSPTGAGQETQYF
- TRBJ2-1 - TRBV29-1 TGCAGCTCGTCAGGAGGCGCAGACAATGAGCAGTTCTTC CSSSGGADNEQFF
- TRBJ2-1 - TRBV6-2/TRBV6-3 TGTGCCAGCAGTCCCTCCCAAGGGGGGGCGGATGAGCAGTTCTTC CASSPSQGGADEQFF
TRBD1 TRBJ1-2 - TRBV15 TGTGCCACCAGCAGAGGGGGACAGGGGGAGTATGGCTACACCTTC CATSRGGQGEYGYTF
TRBD1 TRBJ1-1 - TRBV24-1 TGTGCCACCAGTGATGGCGGGACAGGGAACACTGAAGCTTTCTTT CATSDGGTGNTEAFF
TRBD2 TRBJ2-5 - TRBV6-2/TRBV6-3 TGTGCCAGCAGTTTAACACTAGCGGGGGGACTCCAAGAGACCCAGTACTTC CASSLTLAGGLQETQYF
- TRBJ2-3 - TRBV7-8 TGTGCCAGCAGCTTGGGCAGGGGGGCAGATACGCAGTATTTT CASSLGRGADTQYF
- TRBJ1-1 - TRBV29-1 TGCAGCGTTTCTAAGGGAGACACTGAAGCTTTCTTT CSVSKGDTEAFF
TRBD2 TRBJ2-5 - TRBV18 TGTGCCAGCTCACCACTGCGGGGGAGACTCCAAGAGACCCAGTACTTC CASSPLRGRLQETQYF
- TRBJ2-5 - TRBV10-3 TGTGCCATCAGGAGACAGCCTGAAGAGACCCAGTACTTC CAIRRQPEETQYF
TRBD1 TRBJ1-2 once TRBV30 TGTGCCTGGAGTGAGGACAGGGGGCCTGGGGTCTATGGCTACACCTTC CAWSEDRGPGVYGYTF
- TRBJ2-7 - TRBV6-5 TGTGCCGTTGACAGGTTCTCCTACGAGCAGTACTTC CAVDRFSYEQYF
- TRBJ1-4 - TRBV5-1 TGCGCCAGCAGCCCACGAGGTGCAGGGGAAAAACTGTTTTTT CASSPRGAGEKLFF
- TRBJ2-7 - TRBV7-8 TGTGCCAGCAGCTTAGCCCTAAGCTCCTACGAGCAGTACTTC CASSLALSSYEQYF
TRBD2 TRBJ2-3 - TRBV10-3 TGTGCCATCAGGGCAACCCTTAGCGGGGGGGTCACAGATACGCAGTATTTT CAIRATLSGGVTDTQYF
- TRBJ2-2 - TRBV4-1 TGCGCCAGCAGCCAAGGCTTCGGACGACAGCCACAAACGAACACCGGGGAGCTGTTTTTT CASSQGFGRQPQTNTGELFF
- TRBJ2-7 - TRBV28 TGTGCCAGCAGTTTAGGGTCAGGGGACGAGCAGTACTTC CASSLGSGDEQYF
- TRBJ1-3 - TRBV7-2 TGTGCCAGCAGCTTAGGACAGCCTTCCTCTGGAAACACCATATATTTT CASSLGQPSSGNTIYF
TRBD1 TRBJ1-1 - TRBV2 TGTGCCAGCAGTGGACAGGGGGAGGCTGAAGCTTTCTTT CASSGQGEAEAFF
TRBD1 TRBJ1-1 - TRBV6-6 TGTGCCAGCAGTTACTCGAGTCCGGGACAGGGAATAACTTTCTTT CASSYSSPGQGITFF
- TRBJ2-1 - TRBV4-1 TGCGCCAGCAGCCTACAGGGTCCGACATATTCCTCCTACAATGAGCAGTTCTTC CASSLQGPTYSSYNEQFF
TRBD2 TRBJ2-2 few TRBV6-5 TGTGCCAGCGGGGCGAGACTAGCATCGGCCGGGGAGCTGTTTTTT CASGARLASAGELFF
TRBD1 TRBJ1-3 few TRBV27 TGTGCCAGCAGTTTCAATTCCCCTTCAGGGGGCTCTGGAAACACCATATATTTT CASSFNSPSGGSGNTIYF
- TRBJ1-4 - TRBV7-2 TGTGCCAGCAGACCCTCAGACAGACCTAATGAAAAACTGTTTTTT CASRPSDRPNEKLFF
- TRBJ2-7 - TRBV13 TGTGCCAGCAGCTTAGCGGACAACTACGAGCAGTACTTC CASSLADNYEQYF
- TRBJ1-1 - TRBV6-5 TGTGCCAGCAGTTACTCGGTGGAGGGTGGGGCTGAAGCTTTCTTT CASSYSVEGGAEAFF
- TRBJ1-1 once TRBV7-2 TGTGCCAGCAGGCCTAACAGGAACACTGAAGCTTTCTTT CASRPNRNTEAFF
- TRBJ2-7 few TRBV19 TGTGCCAGTAGTATAGGGGTAGGACTCTACGAGCAGTACTTC CASSIGVGLYEQYF
TRBD1 TRBJ1-1 - TRBV2 TGTGCCAGCAGCCAACAGGGGGCGGGAAGCACTGAAGCTTTCTTT CASSQQGAGSTEAFF
TRBD1 TRBJ1-1 - TRBV6-2/TRBV6-3 TGTGCCAGCAGCCCCGACAGGGGTTGGTACACTGAAGCTTTCTTT CASSPDRGWYTEAFF
TRBD2 TRBJ2-7 - TRBV5-1 TGCGCCAGCACCTATAGCGGGGGGGCAGACGAGCAGTACTTC CASTYSGGADEQYF
- TRBJ2-1 once TRBV27 TGTGCCAGCAGTCCACCCGTAGGGGCACGGTACAATGAGCAGTTCTTC CASSPPVGARYNEQFF
TRBD1 TRBJ2-7 - TRBV6-1 TGTGCCAGCAGTGAAAAAGGGGGCGGGTCCTACGAGCAGTACTTC CASSEKGGGSYEQYF
TRBD1 TRBJ1-4 - TRBV2 TGTGCCAGCAGCCGACAGGGGCCCCCTAATGAAAAACTGTTTTTT CASSRQGPPNEKLFF
- TRBJ2-4 - TRBV28 TGTGCCAGCAGTTTCAACAGGGTCGTAGCCAAAAACATTCAGTACTTC CASSFNRVVAKNIQYF
- TRBJ1-4 - TRBV7-9 TGTGCCAGCAGCTCCGCTGGCCCAACTAATGAAAAACTGTTTTTT CASSSAGPTNEKLFF
- TRBJ1-2 - TRBV24-1 TGTGCCACCAGTGGGGAGAGATATGGCTACACCTTC CATSGERYGYTF
- TRBJ2-5 - TRBV6-2/TRBV6-3 TGTGCCAGCAACCCTCCGGGACAACCAACCCAGTACTTC CASNPPGQPTQYF
- TRBJ2-1 - TRBV2 TGTGCCAGCAGTGAGCAGACCTACAATGAGCAGTTCTTC CASSEQTYNEQFF
TRBD2 TRBJ2-7 - TRBV28 TGTGCCAGCAGACTAGCGGGTGGCGAGCAGTACTTC CASRLAGGEQYF
- TRBJ1-1 - TRBV18 TGTGCCAGCTCCACCAGGGGCAGGCAGAACACTGAAGCTTTCTTT CASSTRGRQNTEAFF
- TRBJ1-1 - TRBV28 TGTGCCAGCAGCTTAACAGGGTCTGAAGCTTTCTTT CASSLTGSEAFF
- TRBJ1-2 - TRBV28 TGTGCCAGCAGTTTAAACAGCTATGGCTACACCTTC CASSLNSYGYTF
- TRBJ2-7 - TRBV2 TGTGCCAGCAGATGGGGGGGCGGGTACGAGCAGTACTTC CASRWGGGYEQYF
- TRBJ1-2 few TRBV5-5 TGTGCCAGCAGCCAGAAGACAGGAGGCCGACCCAACTATGGCTACACCTTC CASSQKTGGRPNYGYTF
TRBD1 TRBJ1-2 - TRBV10-2 TGCGCCAGCAGGACTCCGGGACAGGGGGACTATGGCTACACCTTC CASRTPGQGDYGYTF
- TRBJ1-1 - TRBV13 TGTGCCAGCAGCTTAATAAGGAGGACTGAAGCTTTCTTT CASSLIRRTEAFF
TRBD2 TRBJ2-7 - TRBV7-8 TGTGCCAGCAGGAGCGCCGGGACTAGCGGGACAAAACCCTACGAGCAGTACTTC CASRSAGTSGTKPYEQYF
- TRBJ1-1 - TRBV4-1 TGCGCCAGCAGCCAGAGAGAAATGAACACTGAAGCTTTCTTT CASSQREMNTEAFF